Below are 10 T cell receptor beta chains sequenced from a single sample in a study of T cell repertoires in cytomegalovirus infection. Their recognized antigens are unknown. TCRdb recomputed calls from the reads with MiXCR, one row per CDR3 protein. Seen here are fewer than 650,000 distinct CDR3 sequences, about 40% observed once, and the top ten hold over 45%. The material sequenced was cultured PBMCs, taken from culture after CMV antigen stimulation. These receptors all stem from a human donor in good health (CMV status not recorded). Some clones in this sample may be carry-over from other donors' samples.

The chain recombines TRBV7-2 with TRBJ2-7, with TRBD2 matching over 8 bases. The V gene's germline CDR1 is SGHTA and CDR2 FQGNSA. The J segment lost 2 bases and the V segment lost 3 bases, leaving 12 bases of the junction unmatched. This CDR3 contains 17 residues. The CDR3 is CASSFRGGGGLPYEQYF. The DNA for the CDR3 is TGTGCCAGCAGCTTTCGGGGGGGTGGGGGTTTGCCCTACGAGCAGTACTTC. Using reference TRBV7-2 and TRBJ2-7 for the parts outside the CDR3, the full variable domain is GAGVSQSPSNKVTEKGKDVELRCDPISGHTALYWYRQSLGQGLEFLIYFQGNSAPDKSGLPSDRFSAERTGGSVSTLTIQRTQQEDSAVYLCASSFRGGGGLPYEQYFGPGTRLTVT.

Turning to this clonotype: Just one base apart from a much larger clone, this may be a read error. The conserved final phenylalanine or tryptophan is absent from the CDR3, which likely points to a read error. V usage is TRBV7-2 and J usage is TRBJ2-7, with D possibly TRBD2 on 5 matching bases. Germline V lookup: CDR1 SGHTA, CDR2 FQGNSA. The CDR3 length is 13 residues. The ends were cut back, 8 bases at V and 0 bases at J, with 11 bases in the middle. CDR3 sequence: CASREGSSYEQYS. CDR3 DNA: TGTGCCAGCCGAGAAGGGAGCTCCTACGAGCAGTACTCC.

The rearrangement joins TRBV7-8 to TRBJ2-5; D unresolved. V was shortened by 6 bases and J by 3 bases, with 14 bases between the two germline ends. Looked up from germline, CDR1 is SGHVS and CDR2 is FQNEAQ. The CDR3 loop spans 14 amino acids. The CDR3 loop is CASRRFAREETQYF. The DNA of the CDR3 is TGTGCCAGCAGGAGATTTGCCCGGGAAGAGACCCAGTACTTC.

The V gene is TRBV6-1, the J gene TRBJ2-7; TRBD1 aligns across 9 bases. Germline lookup yields CDR1 MNHNS and CDR2 SASEGT. The CDR3 is made up of 16 amino acids. The V segment lost 4 bases and the J segment 2 bases; nucleotides outside the gene matches: 9. The CDR3: CASSAPGTGRTYEQYF. The CDR3 DNA reads TGTGCCAGCAGTGCCCCTGGGACAGGGCGAACCTACGAGCAGTACTTC.

This clonotype was seen a handful of times. V and J are TRBV12-3 or TRBV12-4 and TRBJ2-3, with TRBD2 identical over 14 bases. This CDR3 is 16 amino acids long. The V segment lost 4 bases and the J segment 9 bases; nucleotides outside the gene matches: 9. CDR3 loop: CASSSGLAGVIVTQYF. In nucleotides, the CDR3 is TGTGCCAGCAGTTCGGGACTAGCGGGAGTCATAGTAACGCAGTATTTT.

The chain combines TRBV5-1 with TRBJ1-2, with D perhaps TRBD1 (5 bases). The length of the CDR3 is 13 residues. Germline V gene sequence: CDR1 SGHRS, CDR2 YFSETQ. V lost 4 bases to trimming and J lost 8 bases, with 15 bases between them. The CDR3 DNA reads as TGCGCCAGCAGCCCTTGGGGGGGAGAAGGCTACACCTTC. This gives the protein CASSPWGGEGYTF. The full variable domain, rest sourced from reference TRBV5-1 and TRBJ1-2, is KAGVTQTPRYLIKTRGQQVTLSCSPISGHRSVSWYQQTPGQGLQFLFEYFSETQRNKGNFPGRFSGRQFSNSRSEMNVSTLELGDSALYLCASSPWGGEGYTFGSGTRLTVV.

This clonotype appeared many times. The chain links TRBV7-2 to TRBJ2-5, with 12 bases aligning to TRBD2. Unmatched junction bases numbered 13, after V lost 1 base and J lost 4 bases. Germline-derived CDR1 and CDR2 are SGHTA and FQGNSA. The CDR3 loop spans 19 amino acids. The CDR3 region is CASSLEYFSLAGGAETQYF. The CDR3 nucleotides are TGTGCCAGCAGCTTAGAGTATTTTTCTCTAGCGGGAGGGGCAGAGACCCAGTACTTC.

The rearrangement links TRBV15 to TRBJ1-1, with a weak D call TRBD1 (5 bases). Looked up from germline, CDR1 is LNHNV and CDR2 is YYDKDF (reference sequence). The CDR3 contains 15 residues. V was cut by 6 bases and J by 2 bases, with 16 bases left in between. CDR3 loop: CATRAGRDGNTEAFF. The CDR3 DNA sequence: TGTGCCACCAGAGCGGGGAGGGACGGAAACACTGAAGCTTTCTTT.

The chain employs TRBV4-3 and TRBJ1-1; no firm D call. The germline V gene encodes CDR1 LGHNA and CDR2 YSLEER. This CDR3 is 15 amino acids long. Trimming pared 4 bases from V and 0 bases from J, leaving 12 bases between. The CDR3, as DNA: TGCGCCAGCAGCCGATCTAGTCGATTGAACACTGAAGCTTTCTTT. This sequence encodes CASSRSSRLNTEAFF.

This clonotype has only one observation. The chain recombines TRBV27 with TRBJ2-1; the D call may be TRBD1 or TRBD2 (7 bases each). Germline lookup yields CDR1 MNHEY and CDR2 SMNVEV (reference sequence). Deletions cut 8 bases from V and 7 bases from J, with 30 bases between. The CDR3 covers 18 residues. The CDR3 sequence is CASSPFLLVGQGGNEQFF. CDR3 DNA sequence: TGTGCCAGCTCCCCTTTTCTTCTTGTGGGCCAGGGGGGGAATGAGCAGTTCTTC.